The 9 T cell receptor beta chains below come from one sample, sequenced in a study of vaccination and CD4 T cells after COVID-19. This sample's treatment: approximately nine-day PBMC culture with coronavirus spike peptide pools or control peptides (ViraFEST assay). Sequencing of the DNA from cultured CD4+ T cells was carried out with the Oncomine TCR Beta short-read assay. TCRdb independently ran MiXCR on the PCR reads; one entry per CDR3 protein. The sample has about 23,000 distinct CDR3 sequences; roughly two thirds are singletons. Antigen specificity for these receptors is unknown. The specimen was CD4+ T cells from blood, cultured in vitro, collected after SARS-CoV-2 vaccination. All receptors come from a human donor who received a COVID-19 vaccine.

The chain has TRBV29-1 and TRBJ1-1; 7 nucleotides agree with TRBD1. With V trimmed by 8 bases and J by 0 bases, 9 bases remained unmatched. The germline gives CDR1 SQVTM, CDR2 ANQGSEA. The CDR3 spans 14 residues. The DNA of the CDR3 is TGCAGCACGTTGAGGGGACAGATGAACACTGAAGCTTTCTTT. Protein product: CSTLRGQMNTEAFF.

The genes are TRBV10-3 and TRBJ1-2; D remains unclear. This CDR3 contains 13 residues. The germline V gene encodes CDR1 ENHRY and CDR2 SYGVKD. Trimming pared 4 bases from V and 2 bases from J, leaving 8 bases between. The DNA for the CDR3 is TGTGCCATCAGTGCAGTCAGGAACTATGGCTACACCTTC. It translates to CAISAVRNYGYTF.

This clonotype has only a few counts. The chain carries TRBV6-5 and TRBJ1-2; no definite D call. Trimming took off 0 bases at V and 4 bases at J, with 9 bases between the two ends. CDR1 and CDR2 from the germline V gene are MNHEY and SVGAGI. The CDR3 totals 14 residues. This chain's CDR3 is CASSYSLSFYGYTF. For the CDR3, the DNA is TGTGCCAGCAGTTACTCGCTCAGCTTCTATGGCTACACCTTC.

This rearrangement joins TRBV6-1 to TRBJ2-5, with 9 bases identical to TRBD1. The J segment lost 2 bases and the V segment lost 6 bases, leaving 13 bases of the junction unmatched. Germline CDR1 is MNHNS and CDR2 is SASEGT. This CDR3 is 17 amino acids long. This CDR3 reads CASRRGIGQGIQETQYF. The DNA for the CDR3 is TGTGCCAGCAGGAGGGGGATAGGACAGGGGATACAAGAGACCCAGTACTTC.

V is TRBV29-1 and J is TRBJ1-2, with a tentative D call TRBD1 (5 bases). Germline assignment: CDR1 SQVTM and CDR2 ANQGSEA. The CDR3 is made up of 11 amino acids. Trimming removed 4 bases at V and 7 bases at J, with 10 bases between. CDR3 coding DNA: TGCAGCGTTGTCCAGGGAAGTGGCTACACCTTC. This gives the protein CSVVQGSGYTF.

The rearrangement joins TRBV30 to TRBJ1-1, with a possible D match to TRBD1 (5 bases). V lost 3 bases to trimming and J lost 0 bases, with 14 bases between them. This CDR3 contains 15 residues. Germline values: CDR1 GTSNPN, CDR2 SVGIG (reference sequence). The CDR3 nucleotides are TGTGCCTGGAGAAAGCCTGACAGCTTGAACACTGAAGCTTTCTTT. Amino acid sequence: CAWRKPDSLNTEAFF. Complete variable domain (other parts from reference TRBV30 and TRBJ1-1): SQTIHQWPATLVQPVGSPLSLECTVEGTSNPNLYWYRQAAGRGLQLLFYSVGIGQISSEVPQNLSASRPQDRQFILSSKKLLLSDSGFYLCAWRKPDSLNTEAFFGQGTRLTVV.

The rearrangement links TRBV7-8 to TRBJ2-5; D is perhaps TRBD1 (6 bases). Germline values: CDR1 SGHVS, CDR2 FQNEAQ. This CDR3 has 14 residues. V shed 2 bases and J shed 0 bases, with 7 bases lying between them. CDR3: CASSLRGNQETQYF. Here the CDR3 DNA reads TGTGCCAGCAGCTTAAGGGGGAACCAAGAGACCCAGTACTTC. The full variable domain, in which reference TRBV7-8 and TRBJ2-5 provide the parts outside the CDR3, is GAGVSQSPRYKVAKRGQDVALRCDPISGHVSLFWYQQALGQGPEFLTYFQNEAQLDKSGLPSDRFFAERPEGSVSTLKIQRTQQEDSAVYLCASSLRGNQETQYFGPGTRLLVL.

The chain joins TRBV4-1 to TRBJ1-5, with D tentatively TRBD1 (5 bases). Germline CDR1 MGHRA, CDR2 YSYEKL. V dropped 0 bases and J dropped 5 bases, with 11 bases sitting between them. The CDR3 covers 15 residues. The CDR3 sequence is CASSQDRVVHQPQHF. CDR3 nucleotides: TGCGCCAGCAGCCAAGACAGGGTAGTCCATCAGCCCCAGCATTTT.

CDR3 bases: TGCAGTGCTCGGCAGGGGGGCCACGAGCAGTACTTC. Encoded protein: CSARQGGHEQYF. The genes are TRBV20-1 and TRBJ2-7, with TRBD1 as a possible D gene (7 bases). CDR1 is DFQATT and CDR2 is SNEGSKA in the germline V gene (reference sequence). V dropped 5 bases and J dropped 5 bases, with 13 bases sitting between them. This CDR3 contains 12 residues.